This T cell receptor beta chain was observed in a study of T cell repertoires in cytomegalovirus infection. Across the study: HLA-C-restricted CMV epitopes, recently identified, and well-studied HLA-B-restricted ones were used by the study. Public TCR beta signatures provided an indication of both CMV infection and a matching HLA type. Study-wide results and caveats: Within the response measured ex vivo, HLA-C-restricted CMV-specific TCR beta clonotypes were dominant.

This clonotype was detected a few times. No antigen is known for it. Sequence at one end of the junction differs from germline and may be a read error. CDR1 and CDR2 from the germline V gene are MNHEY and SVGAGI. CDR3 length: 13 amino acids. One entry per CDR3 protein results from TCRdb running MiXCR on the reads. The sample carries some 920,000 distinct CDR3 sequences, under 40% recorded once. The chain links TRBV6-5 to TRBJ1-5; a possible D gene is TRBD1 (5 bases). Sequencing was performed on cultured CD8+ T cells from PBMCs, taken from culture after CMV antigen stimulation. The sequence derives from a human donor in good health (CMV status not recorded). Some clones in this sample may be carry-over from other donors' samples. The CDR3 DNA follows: TGTGCCAGCAGAAGGGGTAGCAGTCAGCCCCAGCATTTT. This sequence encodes CASRRGSSQPQHF.